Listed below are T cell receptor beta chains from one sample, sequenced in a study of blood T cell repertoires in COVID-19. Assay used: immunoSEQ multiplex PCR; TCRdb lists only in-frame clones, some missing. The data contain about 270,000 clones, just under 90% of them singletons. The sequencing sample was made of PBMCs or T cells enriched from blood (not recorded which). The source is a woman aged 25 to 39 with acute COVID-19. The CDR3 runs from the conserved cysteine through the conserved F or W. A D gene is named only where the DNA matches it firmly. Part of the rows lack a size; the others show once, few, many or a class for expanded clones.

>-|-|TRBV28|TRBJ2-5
CASSPRETQYF
TGTGCCAGCAGTCCCCGAGAGACCCAGTACTTC
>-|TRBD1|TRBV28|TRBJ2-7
CASNDQTGVSYEQYF
TGTGCCAGCAACGACCAGACAGGGGTCTCCTACGAGCAGTACTTC
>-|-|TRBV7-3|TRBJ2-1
CASSLTSDWYNEQFF
TGTGCCAGCAGCTTAACCTCAGACTGGTACAATGAGCAGTTCTTC
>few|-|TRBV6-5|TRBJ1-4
CASAAPPSMGKLFF
TGTGCCAGCGCAGCGCCGCCCTCCATGGGAAAACTGTTTTTT
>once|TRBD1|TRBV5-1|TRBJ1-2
CASSHDRGLGGYTF
TGCGCCAGCAGCCATGACAGGGGGCTAGGTGGCTACACCTTC
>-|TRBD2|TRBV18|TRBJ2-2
CASSPPGLASSGELFF
TGTGCCAGCTCACCCCCAGGACTAGCGTCCTCCGGGGAGCTGTTTTTT
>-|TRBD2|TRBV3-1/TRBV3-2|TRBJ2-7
CASSQGPAGGSYEQYF
TGTGCCAGCAGCCAAGGCCCAGCGGGGGGCTCCTACGAGCAGTACTTC
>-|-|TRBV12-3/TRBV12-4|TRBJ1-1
CASSWTVNTEAFF
TGTGCCAGCAGTTGGACAGTGAACACTGAAGCTTTCTTT
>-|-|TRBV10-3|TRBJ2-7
CAIRTEDYEQYF
TGTGCCATCAGGACAGAGGACTACGAGCAGTACTTC
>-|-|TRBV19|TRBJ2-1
CASTHSAAVYNEQFF
TGTGCCAGTACTCACTCGGCGGCAGTCTACAATGAGCAGTTCTTC
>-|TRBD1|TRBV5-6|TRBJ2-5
CASSTGAPGVTQYF
TGTGCCAGCAGCACAGGGGCCCCCGGGGTTACCCAGTACTTC